This record concerns one T cell receptor beta chain sequence. Its antigen is currently unknown. Profiling relied on immunoSEQ multiplex PCR, and the TCRdb table lists in-frame clones only, not all of them. Of 50,000 or so clones listed, roughly 80% were seen once; the top ten hold 7% to 8.5%. Trimming left V 3 bases short and J 4 bases short, with 10 bases between. The CDR3 extends over 14 amino acids. Per germline, CDR1 MNHNY and CDR2 SVGAGI (reference sequence). Time point in this sample: week 5, during vaccination. Every vaccine dose comprised 300 ug of mutant IDH1 20-mer peptide plus topical imiquimod. This sample is part of a study of a mutant IDH1 vaccine in newly diagnosed glioma. The wider study: Patients arrived already treated with radiotherapy, temozolomide, or both, most having had both.

Material: PBMCs, obtained from a glioma patient whose treatment included an IDH1 peptide vaccine. The chain recombines TRBV6-6 with TRBJ1-3; possible D gene TRBD1, 5 bases. This sequence was found in a woman aged 50 to 60 with glioma. CDR3 in DNA: TGTGCCAGCAGTTATACATCAGGGGGAAACACCATATATTTT. Protein sequence: CASSYTSGGNTIYF.